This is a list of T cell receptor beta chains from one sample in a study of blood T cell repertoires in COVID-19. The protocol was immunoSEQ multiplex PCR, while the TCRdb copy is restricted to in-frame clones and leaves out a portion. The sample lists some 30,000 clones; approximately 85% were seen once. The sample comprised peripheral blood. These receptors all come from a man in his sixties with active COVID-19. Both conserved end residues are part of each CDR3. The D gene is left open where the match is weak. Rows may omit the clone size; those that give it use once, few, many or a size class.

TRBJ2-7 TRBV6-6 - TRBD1 CATSDRGNYEQYF TGTGCCACCTCAGACAGGGGTAACTACGAGCAGTACTTC
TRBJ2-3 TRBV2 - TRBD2 CASRIGGRAADTQYF TGTGCCAGCAGGATTGGCGGGAGGGCGGCAGATACGCAGTATTTT
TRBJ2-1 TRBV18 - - CASSLDSPSEQFF TGTGCCAGCTCATTAGACTCCCCCAGTGAGCAGTTCTTC
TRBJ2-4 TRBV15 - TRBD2 CATSRASGRTAKNIQYF TGTGCCACCAGCAGGGCTAGCGGGAGGACGGCCAAAAACATTCAGTACTTC
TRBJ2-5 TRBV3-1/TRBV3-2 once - CASSQRETQYF TGTGCCAGCAGCCAGCGGGAGACCCAGTACTTC
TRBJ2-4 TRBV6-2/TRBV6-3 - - CASSILSLAKNIQYF TGTGCCAGCAGTATACTAAGCTTAGCCAAAAACATTCAGTACTTC
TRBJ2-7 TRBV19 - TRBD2 CASSTRTSGPSYEQYF TGTGCCAGTAGTACAAGGACTAGCGGCCCCTCCTACGAGCAGTACTTC
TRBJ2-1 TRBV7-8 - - CASSLELAIMLNPNEQFF TGTGCCAGCAGCTTAGAACTAGCTATAATGCTAAATCCCAATGAGCAGTTCTTC
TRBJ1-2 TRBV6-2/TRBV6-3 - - CASSYVPTGGYGYTF TGTGCCAGCAGTTACGTCCCGACAGGCGGCTATGGCTACACCTTC
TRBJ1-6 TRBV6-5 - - CASSYSRQGLDSPLHF TGTGCCAGCAGTTACTCGCGCCAGGGGTTGGATTCACCCCTCCACTTT
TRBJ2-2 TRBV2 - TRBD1 CASSESTGAAGELFF TGTGCCAGCAGTGAATCTACAGGGGCGGCCGGGGAGCTGTTTTTT
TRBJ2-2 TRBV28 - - CAIQVSNTGELFF TGTGCCATCCAGGTATCGAACACCGGGGAGCTGTTTTTT
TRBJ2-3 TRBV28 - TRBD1 CASSSDRGGNMGTDTQYF TGTGCCAGCAGTTCGGACAGGGGTGGGAACATGGGCACAGATACGCAGTATTTT
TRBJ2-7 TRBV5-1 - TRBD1 CASSSPAGQVIYEQYF TGCGCCAGCAGCTCGCCCGCCGGACAGGTGATCTACGAGCAGTACTTC
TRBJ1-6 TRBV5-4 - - CASSLQGSNSPLHF TGTGCCAGCAGCTTGCAGGGTAGTAATTCACCCCTCCACTTT
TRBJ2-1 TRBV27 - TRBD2 CASSLSLISGRDHNEQFF TGTGCCAGCAGTTTATCCCTAATTAGCGGGAGGGACCACAATGAGCAGTTCTTC
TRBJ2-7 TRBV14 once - CASSVGGAGFPYEQYF TGTGCCAGCAGCGTGGGGGGGGCAGGCTTCCCATACGAGCAGTACTTC
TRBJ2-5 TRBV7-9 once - CASSLGQGSQETQYF TGTGCCAGCAGCTTAGGGCAGGGGAGCCAAGAGACCCAGTACTTC
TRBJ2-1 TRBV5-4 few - CASSLDPLGPNEQFF TGTGCCAGCAGCTTGGATCCGCTGGGGCCCAATGAGCAGTTCTTC
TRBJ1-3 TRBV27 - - CASSPLGEGLGNTIYF TGTGCCAGCAGTCCCTTGGGGGAGGGGCTCGGAAACACCATATATTTT
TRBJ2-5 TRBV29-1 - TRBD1 CSGRDRQETQYF TGCAGCGGCCGGGACAGACAAGAGACCCAGTACTTC
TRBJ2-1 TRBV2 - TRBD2 CASRSSGFLNEQFF TGTGCCAGCAGGTCTAGCGGATTTTTAAATGAGCAGTTCTTC
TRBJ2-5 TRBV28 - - CASSRLGGQETQYF TGTGCCAGCAGTAGGCTTGGCGGACAAGAGACCCAGTACTTC